The T cell receptor beta chain described here comes from a study of blood T cells in healthy people across ages. Germline CDR1 and CDR2: SNHLY and FYNNEI. CDR3 length equals 12 residues. Trimming shortened V by 7 bases and J by 6 bases, and 10 bases separated the two germline ends. Study-wide points: Per million T cells, the diversity of TCR beta decreased roughly linearly as age advanced.

A note on this clonotype: Its antigen is not identified.

Primers used in a second PCR of about 7 to 11 cycles were a sample-barcoded 5' primer and a J-beta primer mix. From the 5' RACE reads, TCRdb called clonotypes with MiXCR, one entry per CDR3 protein. Of 650,000 to 900,000 distinct CDR3 sequences in the sample, around two thirds are singletons; the top ten hold 25% to 30%. Each sample provided at least 5 micrograms of extracted total RNA. This clonotype originated in a young man in good health. Specimen: blood. The chain couples TRBV2 to TRBJ2-1; D unclear. The CDR3 bases are TGTGCCAGCAACCCCGGGTTCAATGAGCAGTTCTTC. Amino acids: CASNPGFNEQFF.